This T cell receptor beta chain was captured by sequencing in a study of T cells in Graves' hyperthyroidism and ophthalmopathy. Study information: At the time of initial diagnosis and before any treatment, peripheral blood was collected. Whole-study findings and limits: Most expanded thyroid clonotypes above 0.001 recurred in blood.

The sample holds many counts of this clonotype. Antigen: not known. Researchers took RNA transcripts and amplified the TCR beta CDR3 regions from them. A set of HTBI primers served as the primers for a first-round RT-PCR of the TCR CDR3. One entry per CDR3 protein, called by TCRdb with MiXCR from the multiplex PCR reads. This sample carries fewer than 900,000 distinct CDR3 sequences, about 15% of them seen once, and the ten largest clones take around 8.1%. Hyperthyroidism in the patients, aged 18 to 65, was newly diagnosed and under 2 months in duration. This CDR3 spans 14 amino acids. Trimming took 2 bases from V and 6 from J, leaving 14 bases between them. The germline gives CDR1 DFQATT, CDR2 SNEGSKA (reference sequence).

Input material: blood. This sequence originates from a man aged 18 to 35 with Graves' hyperthyroidism. The genes are TRBV20-1 and TRBJ2-1; D is unclear. The CDR3 bases are TGCAGTGCTAGATTTGCGCTAACTGTCAATGAGCAGTTCTTC. Its translation is CSARFALTVNEQFF.